This T cell receptor beta chain was identified during a study of cytotoxic CD8 clonotypes in ibrutinib-treated CLL. Germline CDR1 KGHSH, CDR2 LQKENI. There are 12 residues in the CDR3. The V gene lost 3 bases and the J gene lost 5 bases, with 5 bases spanning the gap. Produced via immunoSEQ multiplex PCR; TCRdb's table is partial and in-frame only. The profile shows fewer than 85,000 clones, about four fifths of them singletons. The TCR sequence derives from a human donor with chronic lymphocytic leukemia. The input for sequencing was PBMCs, taken after 12 months of ibrutinib treatment. The chain combines TRBV18 with TRBJ2-1; D not resolved. The CDR3 DNA reads as TGTGCCAGCTCACCCCCTAACAATGAGCAGTTCTTC. Translated, it gives CASSPPNNEQFF.